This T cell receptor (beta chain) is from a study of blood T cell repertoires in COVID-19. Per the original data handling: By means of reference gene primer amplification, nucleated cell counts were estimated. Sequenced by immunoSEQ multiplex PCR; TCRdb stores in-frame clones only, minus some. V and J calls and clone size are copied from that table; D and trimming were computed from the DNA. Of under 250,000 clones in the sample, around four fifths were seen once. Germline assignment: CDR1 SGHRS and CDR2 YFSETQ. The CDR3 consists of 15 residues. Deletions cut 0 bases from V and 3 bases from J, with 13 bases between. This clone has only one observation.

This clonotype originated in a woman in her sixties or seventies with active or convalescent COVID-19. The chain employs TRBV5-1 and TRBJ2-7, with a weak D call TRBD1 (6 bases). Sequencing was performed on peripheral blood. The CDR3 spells CASSLVETGNYEQYF. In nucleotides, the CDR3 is TGCGCCAGCAGCTTGGTCGAGACAGGAAACTACGAGCAGTACTTC.